One sample yielded the 7 T cell receptor beta chains listed below, sequenced in a study of PD-L1 blockade in urothelial cancer. The protocol was immunoSEQ multiplex PCR, while the TCRdb copy is restricted to in-frame clones and leaves out a portion. Counted here are tens of thousands of clones, roughly 80% occurring once; the ten biggest clones make up 8.8%. Noted time point: peripheral blood 6 weeks after treatment start. This specimen was PBMCs, taken around atezolizumab (anti-PD-L1) treatment. These receptors were obtained from a man between 65 and 85 years old with urothelial cancer.

The rearrangement links TRBV11-1 to TRBJ2-7; the match to TRBD2 covers 10 bases. The CDR3 contains 15 residues. V lost 1 base to trimming and J lost 5 bases; unmatched junction nucleotides: 5. Per the germline V gene, CDR1 is SGHAT and CDR2 is FQDESV (reference sequence). CDR3 nucleotides: TGTGCCAGCAGCTTAGGGCTAGCGGGAGCTCACGAGCAGTACTTC. This gives the protein CASSLGLAGAHEQYF. The variable domain in full, with the rest retrieved from reference TRBV11-1 and TRBJ2-7, is EAEVAQSPRYKITEKSQAVAFWCDPISGHATLYWYRQILGQGPELLVQFQDESVVDDSQLPKDRFSAERLKGVDSTLKIQPAELGDSAMYLCASSLGLAGAHEQYFGPGTRLTVT.

The V and J genes are TRBV5-4 and TRBJ2-7; possibly TRBD2 for D (6 bases). V lost 0 bases and J lost 7, with 11 bases in between. CDR1 is SGHNT, CDR2 YYREEE, per germline (reference sequence). The CDR3 loop spans 13 amino acids. CDR3 residues: CASSLGGGFEQYF. The CDR3 coding sequence is TGTGCCAGCAGCTTGGGTGGAGGGTTTGAGCAGTACTTC.

The chain recombines TRBV4-1 with TRBJ2-5; 8 positions agree with TRBD2. The CDR3 has 15 amino acids. Germline V lookup: CDR1 MGHRA, CDR2 YSYEKL. The junction had 6 bases not matched to a gene; V was cut back by 2 bases and J by 4 bases. Here the CDR3 DNA reads TGCGCCAGCAGCCAATTGTTAGCGGGAATAGAGACCCAGTACTTC. Its protein is CASSQLLAGIETQYF.

The chain carries TRBV20-1 and TRBJ2-7; TRBD1 is a possible D gene (5 bases). CDR3 length: 11 amino acids. The germline CDR1 and CDR2 sequences are DFQATT and SNEGSKA (reference sequence). CDR3 amino acids: CSPRIRGEQYF. The CDR3 coding sequence is TGCAGCCCACGAATTAGGGGCGAGCAGTACTTC.

The table lists this clone with a few counts. The chain recombines TRBV5-6 with TRBJ1-1; 8 positions match TRBD1. This CDR3 region has 15 residues. Germline CDR1 SGHDT, CDR2 YYEEEE. J lost 1 base, V lost 4 bases, and 6 bases had no gene match. The chain's CDR3 is CASSGMDRANTEAFF. CDR3 in DNA: TGTGCCAGCAGCGGGATGGACAGGGCGAACACTGAAGCTTTCTTT. Supplemented by reference TRBV5-6 and TRBJ1-1, the full variable domain reads DAGVTQSPTHLIKTRGQQVTLRCSPKSGHDTVSWYQQALGQGPQFIFQYYEEEERQRGNFPDRFSGHQFPNYSSELNVNALLLGDSALYLCASSGMDRANTEAFFGQGTRLTVV.

The chain links TRBV2 to TRBJ2-3, with D uncertain. Germline CDR1 SNHLY, CDR2 FYNNEI. Trimming left V 0 bases short and J 3 bases short, with 13 bases between. This CDR3 comprises 16 residues. CDR3 protein: CASSEALRAGTDTQYF. CDR3 sequence (DNA): TGTGCCAGCAGTGAAGCGCTTCGAGCAGGAACAGATACGCAGTATTTT.

The chain links TRBV30 to TRBJ2-3; a weak D match, TRBD1 (5 bases). Looked up from germline, CDR1 is GTSNPN and CDR2 is SVGIG (reference sequence). There are 13 residues in the CDR3. V gave up 4 bases and J gave up 1 base, with 9 bases separating them. DNA of the CDR3: TGTGCCTGGATGCAGGGCGGCACAGATACGCAGTATTTT. This codes for CAWMQGGTDTQYF. Full variable domain (remainder filled in from reference TRBV30 and TRBJ2-3): SQTIHQWPATLVQPVGSPLSLECTVEGTSNPNLYWYRQAAGRGLQLLFYSVGIGQISSEVPQNLSASRPQDRQFILSSKKLLLSDSGFYLCAWMQGGTDTQYFGPGTRLTVL.